This TCR beta chain was profiled in a study of blood T cells in healthy people across ages. A few counts support this clonotype. Combining a sample-barcoded 5' primer with a J-beta primer mix, a second PCR ran for roughly 7 to 12 cycles. TCRdb used MiXCR to reprocess the 5' RACE reads, holding one entry per CDR3 protein. The sample shows fewer than 2 million distinct CDR3 sequences, 35% to 50% of them seen only once. Trimming left V 4 bases short and J 4 bases short, with 8 bases between. Germline values: CDR1 SGHTA, CDR2 FQGNSA. CDR3 length: 13 residues. Input material: blood. This TCR was recovered from a human donor in good health. The V call is TRBV7-2, the J call TRBJ1-3; D is unclear. The CDR3 region has the DNA TGTGCCAGCAGCTCCATTCAAGGAAACACCATATATTTT. Translation: CASSSIQGNTIYF. The full variable domain, its missing parts supplied by reference TRBV7-2 and TRBJ1-3, is GAGVSQSPSNKVTEKGKDVELRCDPISGHTALYWYRQSLGQGLEFLIYFQGNSAPDKSGLPSDRFSAERTGGSVSTLTIQRTQQEDSAVYLCASSSIQGNTIYFGEGSWLTVV.